The rows below give T cell receptor beta chains drawn from one sample of a study of blood T cell repertoires in COVID-19. Repertoires were generated with immunoSEQ multiplex PCR, while TCRdb's copy carries only in-frame clones and drops some. The data contain over 100,000 clones, approximately 87% of them seen just once; the ten biggest clones take up roughly 7%. Sequenced sample: peripheral blood. Receptors were obtained from a woman in her forties or fifties with acute or convalescent COVID-19. CDR3s include the opening cysteine and the closing phenylalanine or tryptophan. Size is stated for part of the rows, as once, few or many counts, or as a class when the clone is expanded.

V gene: TRBV6-5
clone size: -
J gene: TRBJ1-6
CDR3 length: 15
CDR3 protein: CASSRQGSSNSPLHF

V gene: TRBV5-1
clone size: -
J gene: TRBJ1-1
CDR3 length: 16
CDR3 protein: CASSLVGQGVNTEAFF

V gene: TRBV6-6
clone size: -
J gene: TRBJ2-6
CDR3 length: 17
CDR3 protein: CASSRDRVGSGANVLTF

V gene: TRBV27
clone size: -
J gene: TRBJ1-2
CDR3 length: 13
CDR3 protein: CASSQTGYYGYTF

V gene: TRBV4-2
clone size: once
J gene: TRBJ1-5
CDR3 length: 17
CDR3 protein: CASSQDFSNRRGQPQHF

V gene: TRBV11-2
clone size: -
J gene: TRBJ1-1
CDR3 length: 13
CDR3 protein: CASSLRVGTEAFF

V gene: TRBV5-1
clone size: -
J gene: TRBJ1-1
CDR3 length: 15
CDR3 protein: CASSLGPQGLSEAFF

V gene: TRBV15
clone size: -
J gene: TRBJ2-1
CDR3 length: 14
CDR3 protein: CATSSGGVYNEQFF

V gene: TRBV7-2
clone size: few
J gene: TRBJ1-2
CDR3 length: 15
CDR3 protein: CASSAGQVRSYGYTF

V gene: TRBV4-2
clone size: -
J gene: TRBJ2-1
CDR3 length: 16
CDR3 protein: CASSQARDRGLDEQFF

V gene: TRBV6-2/TRBV6-3
clone size: -
J gene: TRBJ2-1
CDR3 length: 14
CDR3 protein: CASSSGGAKNEQFF

V gene: TRBV5-8
clone size: few
J gene: TRBJ1-5
CDR3 length: 17
CDR3 protein: CASSSGTGPHSNQPQHF

V gene: TRBV15
clone size: -
J gene: TRBJ2-5
CDR3 length: 15
CDR3 protein: CATSRVNRGQETQYF

V gene: TRBV7-3
clone size: -
J gene: TRBJ2-7
CDR3 length: 17
CDR3 protein: CASSLKGGGEPSYEQYF

V gene: TRBV2
clone size: -
J gene: TRBJ1-6
CDR3 length: 14
CDR3 protein: CASSDRITYSPLHF

V gene: TRBV6-1
clone size: -
J gene: TRBJ1-1
CDR3 length: 14
CDR3 protein: CASSESDRGGTAFF

V gene: TRBV6-5
clone size: -
J gene: TRBJ2-6
CDR3 length: 14
CDR3 protein: CASRRGSGANVLTF

V gene: TRBV19
clone size: few
J gene: TRBJ1-1
CDR3 length: 17
CDR3 protein: CASSIGQGVGIDTEAFF

V gene: TRBV6-5
clone size: -
J gene: TRBJ1-5
CDR3 length: 15
CDR3 protein: CASSTDSALSGPQHF

V gene: TRBV7-6
clone size: -
J gene: TRBJ2-4
CDR3 length: 16
CDR3 protein: CASSLGTGKAKNIQYF

V gene: TRBV27
clone size: -
J gene: TRBJ2-1
CDR3 length: 17
CDR3 protein: CASSFGLRDRGMGEQFF

V gene: TRBV5-6
clone size: once
J gene: TRBJ1-4
CDR3 length: 19
CDR3 protein: CASSPRWGKRGETNEKLFF

V gene: TRBV9
clone size: -
J gene: TRBJ1-2
CDR3 length: 15
CDR3 protein: CASSPRDRDNYGYTF

V gene: TRBV29-1
clone size: few
J gene: TRBJ1-1
CDR3 length: 13
CDR3 protein: CSAREEITTEAFF

V gene: TRBV29-1
clone size: -
J gene: TRBJ1-1
CDR3 length: 13
CDR3 protein: CSVWTGGTTEAFF

V gene: TRBV9
clone size: -
J gene: TRBJ2-7
CDR3 length: 11
CDR3 protein: CASSEGQGMNF

V gene: TRBV7-3
clone size: -
J gene: TRBJ1-2
CDR3 length: 15
CDR3 protein: CASSLRRPGEYGYTF

V gene: TRBV2
clone size: -
J gene: TRBJ2-5
CDR3 length: 11
CDR3 protein: CASSDIETQYF

V gene: TRBV6-5
clone size: -
J gene: TRBJ1-2
CDR3 length: 15
CDR3 protein: CASSISETVTSGYTF